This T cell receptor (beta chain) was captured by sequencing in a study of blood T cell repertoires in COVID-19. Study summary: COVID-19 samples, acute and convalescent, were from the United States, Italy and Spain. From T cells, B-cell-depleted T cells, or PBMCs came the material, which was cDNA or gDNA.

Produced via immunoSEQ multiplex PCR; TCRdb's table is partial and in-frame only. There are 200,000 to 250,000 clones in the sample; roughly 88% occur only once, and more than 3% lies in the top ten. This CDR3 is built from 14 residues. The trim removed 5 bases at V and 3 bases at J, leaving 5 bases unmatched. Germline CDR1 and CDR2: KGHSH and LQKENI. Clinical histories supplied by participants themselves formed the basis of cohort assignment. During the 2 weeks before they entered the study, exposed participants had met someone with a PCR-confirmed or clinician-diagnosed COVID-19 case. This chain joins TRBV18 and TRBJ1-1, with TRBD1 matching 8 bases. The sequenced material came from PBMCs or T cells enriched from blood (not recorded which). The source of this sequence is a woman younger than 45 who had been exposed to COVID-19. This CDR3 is CASSSLQGDTEAFF. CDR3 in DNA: TGTGCCAGCTCATCGCTACAGGGGGACACTGAAGCTTTCTTT.